These 14 T cell receptor beta chains originate from one sample sequenced in a study of radiotherapy plus CTLA-4 blockade in lung cancer. Profiled with immunoSEQ multiplex PCR; TCRdb holds only in-frame clones, not every one. The sample shows 110,000 or so clones, 75% to 80% of them seen only once. The sample in question was peripheral blood, obtained from a patient treated with radiotherapy plus ipilimumab. These receptors originate from a human donor with non-small cell lung cancer who had a partial response to radiotherapy plus ipilimumab.

The V gene is TRBV7-9, the J gene TRBJ2-1; 13 bases align to TRBD2. CDR3 length: 11 amino acids. Germline loops: CDR1 SEHNR, CDR2 FQNEAQ (reference sequence). The CDR3 sequence: CGTSGSNEQFF. Written as DNA, the CDR3 is TGTGGGACTAGCGGGAGCAATGAGCAGTTCTTC.

The rearrangement uses TRBV6-1 and TRBJ1-1; D unresolved. The CDR3 length is 13 residues. Trimming stripped 1 base from V and 5 bases from J, with 8 bases between. Germline V gives CDR1 MNHNS, CDR2 SASEGT. CDR3 region: CASSEVVETEAFF. For the CDR3, the DNA is TGTGCCAGCAGTGAAGTGGTGGAGACTGAAGCTTTCTTT.

The gene calls are TRBV19 and TRBJ1-1; 10 positions match TRBD1. CDR1 is LNHDA, CDR2 SQIVND, per germline (reference sequence). The ends lost 6 bases at V and 2 bases at J; junction bases unmatched: 6. The CDR3 consists of 15 residues. CDR3 in amino acids: CASRLGQGPNTEAFF. CDR3 sequence (DNA): TGTGCCAGTAGACTGGGACAGGGGCCAAACACTGAAGCTTTCTTT.

The chain couples TRBV9 to TRBJ2-7; 10 nucleotides match TRBD1. V shed 0 bases and J 3 bases; nucleotides not matched to a gene: 9. This CDR3 comprises 17 residues. The germline gives CDR1 SGDLS, CDR2 YYNGEE. The CDR3 region is CASSVGRQGALSYEQYV. CDR3 nucleotide sequence: TGTGCCAGCAGCGTAGGTCGACAGGGGGCTCTAAGCTACGAGCAGTACGTC.

The chain recombines TRBV5-1 with TRBJ2-5, with D tentatively TRBD2 (5 bases). The CDR3 has 15 residues. The V end lost 0 bases, the J end lost 4 bases, and 13 bases lay between the germline ends. CDR1 is SGHRS, CDR2 YFSETQ, per germline. CDR3 sequence reads: CASSLGLAFGETQYF. Here the CDR3 DNA reads TGCGCCAGCAGCTTGGGGCTAGCTTTTGGAGAGACCCAGTACTTC. The full variable domain, in which reference TRBV5-1 and TRBJ2-5 provide the parts outside the CDR3, is KAGVTQTPRYLIKTRGQQVTLSCSPISGHRSVSWYQQTPGQGLQFLFEYFSETQRNKGNFPGRFSGRQFSNSRSEMNVSTLELGDSALYLCASSLGLAFGETQYFGPGTRLLVL.

This clone was recorded a few times. This sequence joins TRBV19 and TRBJ2-1; D is undetermined. V was trimmed by 3 bases and J by 9 bases, leaving 18 bases between them. From germline, CDR1 is LNHDA and CDR2 SQIVND (reference sequence). The CDR3 loop spans 15 amino acids. Here the CDR3 DNA reads TGTGCCAGTAGTATCACAAACGACCCCCGAGGTGAGCAGTTCTTC. Protein: CASSITNDPRGEQFF.

This chain links TRBV30 with TRBJ2-6; 9 positions match TRBD1. In germline, CDR1 is GTSNPN, CDR2 SVGIG (reference sequence). The V and J ends lost 3 bases and 2 bases, in that order; junction bases with no gene match: 5. The CDR3 extends over 16 amino acids. The CDR3 reads CAWSRDRVPGANVLTF. As DNA, the CDR3 is TGTGCCTGGAGCCGGGACAGGGTCCCTGGGGCCAACGTCCTGACTTTC.

In its sample, this clone was seen a few times. This CDR3 reads CAWGSHSTEAFF. The CDR3 DNA reads TGTGCCTGGGGTTCTCATAGCACTGAAGCTTTCTTT. The J gene is TRBJ1-1, the V gene TRBV30, with D unclear. CDR3 length: 12 residues. Germline values: CDR1 GTSNPN, CDR2 SVGIG (reference sequence). Trimming took off 5 bases at V and 4 bases at J, with 11 bases between the two ends.

Here the CDR3 reads CAWGRDSLYGELFF. The DNA of the CDR3 is TGTGCCTGGGGTAGGGACAGCTTGTACGGGGAGCTGTTTTTT. This chain links TRBV30 with TRBJ2-2; 7 nucleotides agree with TRBD1. The J segment lost 7 bases and the V segment lost 5 bases, leaving 10 bases of the junction unmatched. In germline, CDR1 is GTSNPN, CDR2 SVGIG (reference sequence). The CDR3 runs 14 residues.

The chain couples TRBV5-1 to TRBJ2-1; 7 bases match TRBD2. V trimming: 4 bases; J trimming: 7 bases; junction bases outside the gene matches: 11. This CDR3 comprises 15 residues. Germline CDR1 reads SGHRS; CDR2 reads YFSETQ. The CDR3 DNA reads as TGCGCCAGCAGCCTACCTAGCGGACCTTGGAATGAGCAGTTCTTC. This encodes CASSLPSGPWNEQFF. Full variable domain (missing parts from reference TRBV5-1 and TRBJ2-1): KAGVTQTPRYLIKTRGQQVTLSCSPISGHRSVSWYQQTPGQGLQFLFEYFSETQRNKGNFPGRFSGRQFSNSRSEMNVSTLELGDSALYLCASSLPSGPWNEQFFGPGTRLTVL.

This clone was seen only a few times. The chain's CDR3 is CASSPFTNEKLFF. Written as DNA, the CDR3 is TGCGCCAGCAGCCCCTTTACTAATGAAAAACTGTTTTTT. The chain couples TRBV4-1 to TRBJ1-4; D uncertain. The CDR3 covers 13 residues. The V end was cut by 4 bases, the J end by 2 bases, with 5 bases between. CDR1 is MGHRA, CDR2 YSYEKL, per germline.

This clone occurred a few times. The chain's CDR3 is CASSQDPDQPQHF. In nucleotides, the CDR3 is TGCGCCAGCAGCCAAGATCCGGATCAGCCCCAGCATTTT. The chain employs TRBV4-1 and TRBJ1-5; the D is unclear. The germline gives CDR1 MGHRA, CDR2 YSYEKL. The CDR3 extends over 13 amino acids. V lost 0 bases and J 5 bases, leaving 5 bases between the germline ends.

CDR3 residues: CASSLDRITDTQYF. The CDR3 DNA reads TGTGCCAGCAGCTTGGACAGAATCACAGATACGCAGTATTTT. V gene TRBV7-2 combines with J gene TRBJ2-3, with a weak D call TRBD1 (6 bases). Trimming took off 3 bases at V and 2 bases at J, with 9 bases between the two ends. Germline V gene sequence: CDR1 SGHTA, CDR2 FQGNSA. The CDR3 runs 14 residues.

Sample share makes this clone medium-sized. The CDR3 DNA reads TGTGCCAGCAGCCGACCTACAGAACACTATGGCTACACCTTC. Protein product: CASSRPTEHYGYTF. The V gene is TRBV5-4, the J gene TRBJ1-2; D unclear. Trimming took 4 bases from V and 3 from J, leaving 13 bases between them. The CDR3 contains 14 residues. CDR1 is SGHNT and CDR2 is YYREEE in the germline V gene (reference sequence).